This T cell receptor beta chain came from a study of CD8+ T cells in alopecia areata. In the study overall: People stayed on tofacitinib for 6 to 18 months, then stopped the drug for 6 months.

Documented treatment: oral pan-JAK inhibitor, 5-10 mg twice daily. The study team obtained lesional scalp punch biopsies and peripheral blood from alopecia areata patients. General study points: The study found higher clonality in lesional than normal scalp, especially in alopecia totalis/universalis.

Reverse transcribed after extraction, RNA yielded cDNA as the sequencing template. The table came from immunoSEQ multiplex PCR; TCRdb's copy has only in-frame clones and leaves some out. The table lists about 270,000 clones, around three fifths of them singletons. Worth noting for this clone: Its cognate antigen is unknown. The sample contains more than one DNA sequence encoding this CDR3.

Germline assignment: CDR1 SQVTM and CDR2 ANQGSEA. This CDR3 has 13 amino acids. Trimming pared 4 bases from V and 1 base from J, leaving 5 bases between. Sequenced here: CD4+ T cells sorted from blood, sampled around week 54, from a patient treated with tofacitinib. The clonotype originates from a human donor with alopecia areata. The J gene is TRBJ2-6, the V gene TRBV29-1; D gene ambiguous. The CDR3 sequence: CSVAPSGANVLTF. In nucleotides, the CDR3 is TGCAGCGTTGCCCCTTCTGGGGCCAACGTCCTGACTTTC. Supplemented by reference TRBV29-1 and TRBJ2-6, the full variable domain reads SAVISQKPSRDICQRGTSLTIQCQVDSQVTMMFWYRQQPGQSLTLIATANQGSEATYESGFVIDKFPISRPNLTFSTLTVSNMSPEDSSIYLCSVAPSGANVLTFGAGSRLTVL.